This T cell receptor (beta chain) was identified in a study of response to subunit inactivated influenza vaccine. Study results and limitations: T cells newly recruited by each seasonal influenza vaccination are few, the authors suggested.

MiXCR, run by TCRdb on the RT-PCR reads, gives a single entry per CDR3 protein. The sample includes about 530,000 distinct CDR3 sequences, approximately 12% of them seen just once. CDR1 and CDR2 (germline): MNHNS, SASEGT. The CDR3 runs to 15 residues. Trimming took off 6 bases at V and 0 bases at J, with 12 bases between the two ends. This clonotype was counted ten times or more. The antigen is not known. The gene calls are TRBV6-1 and TRBJ2-1; no clear D gene. The TCR comes from a middle-aged man who received an inactivated influenza vaccine. The material was PBMCs from blood, obtained on the day of vaccination. The CDR3 region has the DNA TGTGCCAGCAGCCCCCTAGGCAGCTCCTACAATGAGCAGTTCTTC. Residues: CASSPLGSSYNEQFF.